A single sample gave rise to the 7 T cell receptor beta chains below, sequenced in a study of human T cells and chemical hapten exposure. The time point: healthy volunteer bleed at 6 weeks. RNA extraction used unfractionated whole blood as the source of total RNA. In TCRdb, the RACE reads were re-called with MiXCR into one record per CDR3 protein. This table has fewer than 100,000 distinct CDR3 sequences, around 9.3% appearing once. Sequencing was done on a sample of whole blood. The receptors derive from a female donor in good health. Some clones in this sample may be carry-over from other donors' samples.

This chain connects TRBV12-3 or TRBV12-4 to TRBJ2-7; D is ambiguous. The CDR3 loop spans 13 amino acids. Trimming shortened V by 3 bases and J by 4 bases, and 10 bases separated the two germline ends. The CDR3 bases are TGTGCCAGCAGTTTTCAGGTGGGGTACGAGCAGTACTTC. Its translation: CASSFQVGYEQYF.

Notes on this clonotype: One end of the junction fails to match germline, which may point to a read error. The CDR3 bases are TGTGCCAGAAGCTTAAGGCCAGGAGTCGGTGGCACCGGGGAGCTGTTTTTT. Its translation: CARSLRPGVGGTGELFF. This chain uses TRBV7-8 with TRBJ2-2, with unresolved D. CDR3 size: 17 residues. Germline V gene lookup returns CDR1 SGHVS and CDR2 FQNEAQ.

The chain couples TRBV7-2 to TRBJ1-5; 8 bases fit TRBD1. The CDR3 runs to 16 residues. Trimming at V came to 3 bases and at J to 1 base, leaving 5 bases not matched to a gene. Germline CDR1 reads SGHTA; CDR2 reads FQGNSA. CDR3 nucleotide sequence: TGTGCCAGCAGCTTCTCTTCAGGGGGCAGCAATCAGCCCCAGCATTTT. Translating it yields CASSFSSGGSNQPQHF.

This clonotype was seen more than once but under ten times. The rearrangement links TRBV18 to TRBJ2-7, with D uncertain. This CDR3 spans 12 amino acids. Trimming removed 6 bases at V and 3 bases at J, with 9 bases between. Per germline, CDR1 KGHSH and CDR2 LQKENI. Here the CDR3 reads CASSEGYYEQYF. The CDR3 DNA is TGTGCCAGCTCCGAAGGGTACTACGAGCAGTACTTC. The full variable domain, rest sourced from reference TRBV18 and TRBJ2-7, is NAGVMQNPRHLVRRRGQEARLRCSPMKGHSHVYWYRQLPEEGLKFMVYLQKENIIDESGMPKERFSAEFPKEGPSILRIQQVVRGDSAAYFCASSEGYYEQYFGPGTRLTVT.

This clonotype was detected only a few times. The CDR3 DNA sequence: TGCGCCAGCAGCCAAGTTCTAGCGGGGACTGATACGCAGTATTTT. Residues: CASSQVLAGTDTQYF. The rearrangement joins TRBV4-3 to TRBJ2-3; 9 bases fit TRBD2. The CDR3 is 15 amino acids. The ends lost 1 base at V and 6 bases at J; junction bases unmatched: 5. Germline CDR1 LGHNA, CDR2 YSLEER.

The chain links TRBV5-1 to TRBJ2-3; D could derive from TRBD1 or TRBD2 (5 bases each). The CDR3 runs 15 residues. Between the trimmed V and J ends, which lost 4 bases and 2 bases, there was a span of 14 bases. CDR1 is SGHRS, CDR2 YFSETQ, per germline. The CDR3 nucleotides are TGCGCCAGCAGCACGGGGCCCATCTCCACAGATACGCAGTATTTT. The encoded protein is CASSTGPISTDTQYF.

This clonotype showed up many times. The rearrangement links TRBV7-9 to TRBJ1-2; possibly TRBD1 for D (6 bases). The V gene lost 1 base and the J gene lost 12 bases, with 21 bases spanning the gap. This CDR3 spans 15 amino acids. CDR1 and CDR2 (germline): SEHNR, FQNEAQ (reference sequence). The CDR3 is CASSLGWGRKTWHTF. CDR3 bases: TGTGCCAGCAGCTTAGGTTGGGGGCGCAAAACTTGGCACACCTTC.